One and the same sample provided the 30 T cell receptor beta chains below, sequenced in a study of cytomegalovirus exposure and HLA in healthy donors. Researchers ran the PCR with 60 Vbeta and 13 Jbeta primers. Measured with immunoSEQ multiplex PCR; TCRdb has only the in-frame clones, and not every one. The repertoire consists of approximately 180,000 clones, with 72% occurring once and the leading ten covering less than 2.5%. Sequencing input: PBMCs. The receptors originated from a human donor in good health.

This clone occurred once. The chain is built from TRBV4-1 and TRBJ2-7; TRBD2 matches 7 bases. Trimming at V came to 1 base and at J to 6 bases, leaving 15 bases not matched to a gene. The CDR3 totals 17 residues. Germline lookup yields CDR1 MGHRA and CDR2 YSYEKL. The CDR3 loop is CASSQGGGSGYPLEQYF. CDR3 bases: TGCGCCAGCAGCCAAGGGGGGGGATCGGGTTACCCTCTCGAGCAGTACTTC.

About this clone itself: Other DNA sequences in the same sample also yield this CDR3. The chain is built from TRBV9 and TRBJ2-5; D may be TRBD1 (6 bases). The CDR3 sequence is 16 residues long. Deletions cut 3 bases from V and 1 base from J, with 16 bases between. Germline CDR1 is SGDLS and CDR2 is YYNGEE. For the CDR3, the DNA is TGTGCCAGCAGCGCATACTCAGGGACACCCCAAGAGACCCAGTACTTC. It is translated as CASSAYSGTPQETQYF.

Here the CDR3 DNA reads TGTGCCAGCAGCTTGGTCGGGGATTTCGAGGGCAACATTCAGTACTTC. This sequence encodes CASSLVGDFEGNIQYF. The chain combines TRBV5-6 with TRBJ2-4; TRBD2 might be the D (5 bases). Germline V CDR1 and CDR2: SGHDT, YYEEEE. Trimming pared 0 bases from V and 7 bases from J, leaving 17 bases between. This CDR3 has 16 amino acids.

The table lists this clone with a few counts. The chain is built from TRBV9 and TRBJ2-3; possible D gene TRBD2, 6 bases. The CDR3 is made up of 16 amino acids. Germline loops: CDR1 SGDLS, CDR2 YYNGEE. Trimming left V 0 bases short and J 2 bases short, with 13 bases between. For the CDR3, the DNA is TGTGCCAGCAGCGTAGCAGGCGGGGAGAACACAGATACGCAGTATTTT. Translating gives CASSVAGGENTDTQYF.

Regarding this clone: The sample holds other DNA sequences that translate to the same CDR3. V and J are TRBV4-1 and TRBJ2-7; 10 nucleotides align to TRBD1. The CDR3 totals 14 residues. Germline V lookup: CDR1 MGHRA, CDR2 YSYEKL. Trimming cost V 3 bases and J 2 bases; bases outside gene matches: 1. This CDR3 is CASSQDRGTYEQYF. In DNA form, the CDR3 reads TGCGCCAGCAGCCAGGACAGGGGGACCTACGAGCAGTACTTC.

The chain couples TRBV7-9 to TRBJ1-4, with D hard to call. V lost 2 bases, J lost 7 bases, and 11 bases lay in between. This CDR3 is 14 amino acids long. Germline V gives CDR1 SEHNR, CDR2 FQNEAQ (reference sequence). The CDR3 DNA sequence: TGTGCCAGCAGCTTAAGTCCTCGGGGTGAAAAACTGTTTTTT. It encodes CASSLSPRGEKLFF. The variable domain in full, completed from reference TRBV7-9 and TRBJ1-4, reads DTGVSQNPRHKITKRGQNVTFRCDPISEHNRLYWYRQTLGQGPEFLTYFQNEAQLEKSRLLSDRFSAERPKGSFSTLEIQRTEQGDSAMYLCASSLSPRGEKLFFGSGTQLSVL.

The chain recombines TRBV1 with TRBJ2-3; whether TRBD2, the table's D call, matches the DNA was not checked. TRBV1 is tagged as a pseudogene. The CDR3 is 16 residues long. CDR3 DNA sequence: TGCACCAGCAGCCCGACTAGCGGGGGGGCGTCGGATACGCAGTATTTT. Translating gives CTSSPTSGGASDTQYF.

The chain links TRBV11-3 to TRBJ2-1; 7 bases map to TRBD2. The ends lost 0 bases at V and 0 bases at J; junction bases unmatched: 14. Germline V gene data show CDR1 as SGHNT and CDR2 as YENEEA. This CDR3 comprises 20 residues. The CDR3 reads CASSLDPGVSGYLSYNEQFF. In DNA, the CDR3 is TGTGCCAGCAGCTTAGATCCGGGAGTTAGCGGGTACCTCTCCTACAATGAGCAGTTCTTC. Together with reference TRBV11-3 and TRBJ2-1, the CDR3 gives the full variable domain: EAGVVQSPRYKIIEKKQPVAFWCNPISGHNTLYWYLQNLGQGPELLIRYENEEAVDDSQLPKDRFSAERLKGVDSTLKIQPAELGDSAVYLCASSLDPGVSGYLSYNEQFFGPGTRLTVL.

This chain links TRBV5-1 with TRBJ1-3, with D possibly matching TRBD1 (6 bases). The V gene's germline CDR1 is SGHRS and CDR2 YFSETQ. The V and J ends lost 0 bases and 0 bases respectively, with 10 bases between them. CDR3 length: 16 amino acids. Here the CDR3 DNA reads TGCGCCAGCAGCTTGGGGGACACGAGCTCTGGAAACACCATATATTTT. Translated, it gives CASSLGDTSSGNTIYF.

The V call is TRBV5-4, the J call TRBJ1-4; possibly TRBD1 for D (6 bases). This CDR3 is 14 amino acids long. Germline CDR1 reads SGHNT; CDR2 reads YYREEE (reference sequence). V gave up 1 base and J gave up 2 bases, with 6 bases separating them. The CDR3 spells CASSLQGTNEKLFF. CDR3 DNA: TGTGCCAGCAGCTTGCAGGGGACTAATGAAAAACTGTTTTTT.

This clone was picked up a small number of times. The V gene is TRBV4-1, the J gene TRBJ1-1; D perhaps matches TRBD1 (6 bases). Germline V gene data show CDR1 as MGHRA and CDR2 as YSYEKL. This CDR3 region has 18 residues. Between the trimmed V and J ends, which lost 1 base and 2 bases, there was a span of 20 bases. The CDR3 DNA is TGCGCCAGCAGCCAAGGCCATTGGGGGCGAAGACGTAACACTGAAGCTTTCTTT. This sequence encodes CASSQGHWGRRRNTEAFF.

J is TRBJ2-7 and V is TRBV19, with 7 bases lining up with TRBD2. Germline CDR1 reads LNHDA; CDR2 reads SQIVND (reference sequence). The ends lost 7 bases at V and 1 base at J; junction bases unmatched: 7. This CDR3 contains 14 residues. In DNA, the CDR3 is TGTGCCAGTACCACCGGCGGGGGTTCCTACGAGCAGTACTTC. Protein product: CASTTGGGSYEQYF.

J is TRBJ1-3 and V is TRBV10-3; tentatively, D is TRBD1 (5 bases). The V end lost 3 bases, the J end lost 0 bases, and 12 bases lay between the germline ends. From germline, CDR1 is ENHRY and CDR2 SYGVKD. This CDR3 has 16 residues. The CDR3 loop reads CAISDTGLNSGNTIYF. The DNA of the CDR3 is TGTGCCATCAGTGATACAGGTTTGAACTCTGGAAACACCATATATTTT.

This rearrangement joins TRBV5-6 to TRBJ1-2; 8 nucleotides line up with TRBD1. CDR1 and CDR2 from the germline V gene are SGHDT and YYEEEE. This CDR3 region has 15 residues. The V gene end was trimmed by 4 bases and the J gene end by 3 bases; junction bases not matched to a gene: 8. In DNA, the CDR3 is TGTGCCAGCAGCCAAGATACGACAGGGGACTATGGCTACACCTTC. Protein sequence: CASSQDTTGDYGYTF.

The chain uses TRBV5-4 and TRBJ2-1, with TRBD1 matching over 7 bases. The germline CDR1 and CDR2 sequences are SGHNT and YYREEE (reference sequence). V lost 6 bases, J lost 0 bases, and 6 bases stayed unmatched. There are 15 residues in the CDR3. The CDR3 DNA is TGTGCCAGCAAGGACAGGTCTAGCTCCTACAATGAGCAGTTCTTC. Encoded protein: CASKDRSSSYNEQFF.

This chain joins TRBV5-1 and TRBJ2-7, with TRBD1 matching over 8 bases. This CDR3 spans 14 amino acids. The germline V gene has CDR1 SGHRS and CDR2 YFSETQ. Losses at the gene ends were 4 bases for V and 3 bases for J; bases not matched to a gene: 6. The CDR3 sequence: CASSPGTGYYEQYF. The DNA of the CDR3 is TGCGCCAGCAGCCCCGGGACAGGCTACTACGAGCAGTACTTC. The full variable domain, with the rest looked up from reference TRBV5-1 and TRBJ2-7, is KAGVTQTPRYLIKTRGQQVTLSCSPISGHRSVSWYQQTPGQGLQFLFEYFSETQRNKGNFPGRFSGRQFSNSRSEMNVSTLELGDSALYLCASSPGTGYYEQYFGPGTRLTVT.

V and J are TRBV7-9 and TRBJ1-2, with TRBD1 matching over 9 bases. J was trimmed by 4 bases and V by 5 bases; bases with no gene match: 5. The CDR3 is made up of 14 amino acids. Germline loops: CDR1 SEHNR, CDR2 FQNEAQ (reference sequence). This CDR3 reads CASSPDRGAYGYTF. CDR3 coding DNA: TGTGCCAGCAGCCCGGACAGGGGAGCCTATGGCTACACCTTC.

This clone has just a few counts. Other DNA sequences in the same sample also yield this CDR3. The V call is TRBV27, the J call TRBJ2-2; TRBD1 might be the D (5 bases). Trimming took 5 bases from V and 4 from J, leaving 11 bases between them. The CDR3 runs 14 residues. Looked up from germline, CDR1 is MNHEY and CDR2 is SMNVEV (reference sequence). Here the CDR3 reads CASSTRQSTGELFF. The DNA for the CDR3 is TGTGCCAGCAGTACTCGACAGAGCACCGGGGAGCTGTTTTTT.

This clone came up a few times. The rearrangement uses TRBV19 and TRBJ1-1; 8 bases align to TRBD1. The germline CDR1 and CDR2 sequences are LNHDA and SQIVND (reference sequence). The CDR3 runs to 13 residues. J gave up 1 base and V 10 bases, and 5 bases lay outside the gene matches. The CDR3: CAIMGQANTEAFF. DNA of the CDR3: TGTGCCATTATGGGACAGGCGAACACTGAAGCTTTCTTT.

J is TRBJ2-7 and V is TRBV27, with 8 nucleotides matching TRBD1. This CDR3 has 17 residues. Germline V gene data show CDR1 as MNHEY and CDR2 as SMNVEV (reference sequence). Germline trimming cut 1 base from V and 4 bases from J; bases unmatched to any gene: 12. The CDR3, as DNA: TGTGCCAGCAGTTTATACCCCGGACAGGGACCAGGATACGAGCAGTACTTC. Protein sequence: CASSLYPGQGPGYEQYF.

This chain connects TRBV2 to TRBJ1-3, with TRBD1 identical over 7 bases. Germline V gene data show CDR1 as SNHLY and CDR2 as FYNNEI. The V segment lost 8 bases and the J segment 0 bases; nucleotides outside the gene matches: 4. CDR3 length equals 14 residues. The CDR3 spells CASDGTVSGNTIYF. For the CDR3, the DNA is TGTGCCAGCGACGGGACAGTCTCTGGAAACACCATATATTTT.

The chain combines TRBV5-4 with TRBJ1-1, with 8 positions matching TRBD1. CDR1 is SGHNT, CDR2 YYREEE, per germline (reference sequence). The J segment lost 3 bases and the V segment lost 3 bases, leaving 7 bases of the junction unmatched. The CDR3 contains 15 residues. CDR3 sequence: CASSSGQGVDTEAFF. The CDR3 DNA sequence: TGTGCCAGCAGCTCCGGACAGGGAGTAGACACTGAAGCTTTCTTT.

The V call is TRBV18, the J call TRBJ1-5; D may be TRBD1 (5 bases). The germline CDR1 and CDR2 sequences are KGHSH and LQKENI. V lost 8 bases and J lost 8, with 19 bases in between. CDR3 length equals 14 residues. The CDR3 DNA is TGTGCCAGCACCGAGGTCGCGGGGCCCGAGCCCCAGCATTTT. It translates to CASTEVAGPEPQHF. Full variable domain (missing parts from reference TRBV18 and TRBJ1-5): NAGVMQNPRHLVRRRGQEARLRCSPMKGHSHVYWYRQLPEEGLKFMVYLQKENIIDESGMPKERFSAEFPKEGPSILRIQQVVRGDSAAYFCASTEVAGPEPQHFGDGTRLSIL.

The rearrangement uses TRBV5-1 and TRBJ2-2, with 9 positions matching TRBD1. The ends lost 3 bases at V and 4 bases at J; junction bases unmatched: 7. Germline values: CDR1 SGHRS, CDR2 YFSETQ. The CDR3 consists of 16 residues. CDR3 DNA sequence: TGCGCCAGCAGCTCGACGATGACAGGGGGCACCGGGGAGCTGTTTTTT. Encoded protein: CASSSTMTGGTGELFF.

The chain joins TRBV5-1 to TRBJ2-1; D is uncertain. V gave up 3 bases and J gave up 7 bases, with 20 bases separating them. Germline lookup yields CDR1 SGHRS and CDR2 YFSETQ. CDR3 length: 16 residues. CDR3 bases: TGCGCCAGCAGCTCAACTGATGGCGGTCAACGAAATGAGCAGTTCTTC. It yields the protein CASSSTDGGQRNEQFF.

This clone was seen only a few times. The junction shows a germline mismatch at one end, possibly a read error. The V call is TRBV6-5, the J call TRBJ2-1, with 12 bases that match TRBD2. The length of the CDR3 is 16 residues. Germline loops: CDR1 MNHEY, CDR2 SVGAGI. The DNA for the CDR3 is TGTGCCAGCAGTTTAACGACTAGCGGGGGACAAAATGCGCAGTTCTTC. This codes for CASSLTTSGGQNAQFF.

CDR3 coding DNA: TGTGCCACCAAGACCACCGGGACAGGGACCCACGAGCAGTACTTC. It translates to CATKTTGTGTHEQYF. The rearrangement joins TRBV6-5 to TRBJ2-7, with 9 nucleotides matching TRBD1. This CDR3 is 15 amino acids long. CDR1 and CDR2 from the germline V gene are MNHEY and SVGAGI. V lost 10 bases and J lost 5; bases outside the gene matches: 15.

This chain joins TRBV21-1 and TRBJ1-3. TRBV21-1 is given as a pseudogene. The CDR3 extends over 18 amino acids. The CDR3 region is CASSKMAPRAVSGNTIYF. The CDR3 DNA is TGTGCCAGCAGCAAAATGGCCCCGAGGGCAGTCTCTGGAAACACCATATATTTT.

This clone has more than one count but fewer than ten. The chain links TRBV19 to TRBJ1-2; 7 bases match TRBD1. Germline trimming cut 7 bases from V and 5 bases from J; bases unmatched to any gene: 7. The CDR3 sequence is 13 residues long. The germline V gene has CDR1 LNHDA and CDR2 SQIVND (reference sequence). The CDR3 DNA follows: TGTGCCAGTACCGACAGGGAAAGGTATGGCTACACCTTC. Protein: CASTDRERYGYTF.

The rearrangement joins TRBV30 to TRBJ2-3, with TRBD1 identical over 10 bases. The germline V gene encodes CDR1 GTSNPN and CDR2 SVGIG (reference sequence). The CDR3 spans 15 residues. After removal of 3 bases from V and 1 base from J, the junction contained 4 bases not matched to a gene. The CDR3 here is CAWSDGTGGTDTQYF. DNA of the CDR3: TGTGCCTGGAGCGACGGGACAGGGGGCACAGATACGCAGTATTTT.